What follows describes a single T cell receptor beta chain. Its binding antigen is unknown. No base quality information exists; no much larger clone differs at one position. The cohort comprised under 700 healthy bone marrow donors. All cohort members were sampled while nominally healthy, although unrecorded immune exposures were likely present. The donor was CMV seronegative and was included in the group of approximately 350 seronegative cohort members. Each donor provided a peripheral blood sample, and peripheral blood mononuclear cells were used for TCR beta sequencing. Genomic DNA was extracted from the blood cell samples with the Qiagen DNeasy Blood Extraction Kit. Spanning cysteine to phenylalanine, the CDR3 consists of 12 amino acids. The only DNA kept is the CDR3, 36 bases in frame from the first base. From the germline V gene, CDR1 is MDHEN and CDR2 is SYDVKM. V is cut by 5 bases and J by 4 bases, and the space between the germline ends is 5 bases.

These data originate in a study of cytomegalovirus exposure and HLA in healthy donors (dated by TCRdb to 2016 to 2017). General notes on the study: An earlier analysis of 587 of the donors reported about 260 Gb of sequence data and 117 million unique TCR beta sequences obtained from approximately 180 million T cells. About 280 gigabases of sequencing data and roughly 90 million unique TCR sequences were included in an early release covering under 650 HLA-typed donors. Among the roughly 390 genotyped donors, approximately 76% belonged to the genetic ancestry cluster associated with self-reported Caucasian donors. The study aimed to test whether signatures of past pathogen exposure could be identified by cataloging public T cell receptors. The study used immunosequencing to profile the T cell repertoires of more than 650 subjects and linked those repertoires to cytomegalovirus serostatus. In addition to the first cohort of 666 subjects, a separate validation cohort of approximately 130 different subjects was used. To predict cytomegalovirus infection status, the study combined high-throughput TCR immunosequencing, statistical association of individual TCRs with disease status, and machine learning. In a later analysis, previously published TCR beta repertoires from several hundred donors were re-analyzed and high-resolution HLA genotyping was added so that TCR occurrence patterns could be studied. The later analysis used no new phenotypic data to find candidate immune exposures, relying instead on TCR beta sequences and their occurrence across donors. To decide whether each TCR beta V gene segment behaved as functional or pseudogenic, an earlier analysis of nearly 600 of the donors relied on high-throughput TCR beta sequencing. Alongside the repertoire data, information on donor age, sex, ethnicity and CMV serostatus was compiled. A later genetic analysis used genome-wide SNP genotypes for about three fifths of the roughly 700 donors, treating that subset as a discovery cohort. All discovery cohort repertoires had been generated using a single sequencing platform. HLA typing covered class I and class II loci at four-digit resolution. The number of donors typed differed by locus, with roughly 620-640 for A, B, C, DRB1 and DQB1, around 500 for DQA1, over 600 for DPA1, and 400 to 490 for DPB1. Roughly 5 DR-DQ haplotypes were handled as single units for association and clustering, since linkage in the cohort was strong. Across approximately 400 genotyped donors of the cohort, an average of about 240,000 unique TCR beta nucleotide sequences per donor were sequenced, and 15% to 20% of those sequences were non-productive. The investigation overall reported the following: Across donors, most TCR sequences were observed very rarely, whereas some public TCRs were present in many individuals. The earlier analysis of fewer than 750 of the donors excluded 15 to 20 rarely observed V segments, including chromosome 9 orphons, because counts were too low. In a later analysis, TCR association rates were found to vary across HLA loci, with the most associated TCRs seen for DRB1 alleles and the fewest for HLA-C alleles. In an earlier analysis of fewer than 750 of the donors, most TCR beta V segments were observed in productive rearrangements about 87% or about 30% of the time, broadly matching IMGT annotations. A later analysis found that HLA-associated TCR beta chains were more clonally expanded and had lower generation probabilities than equally common non-associated chains. CMV serostatus was the only immune exposure information available for the cohort. Linkage disequilibrium might explain the correlated functional status among segregating V segments, but an unknown experimental factor could not be excluded. A few of the identified cytomegalovirus-associated TCR beta chains were confirmed in vitro to be specific for cytomegalovirus antigens. A further reported finding was that TCR beta sequences accurately predicted the HLA-A and HLA-B alleles for most subjects in the first cohort. A later analysis associated 15,000 to 20,000 TCR beta sequences with specific HLA alleles at a false discovery rate of 0.05. HLA typing was unavailable for some donors at each locus, so association tests used only the typed subset. The study listed 150 to 200 TCR beta chains as associated with cytomegalovirus. A cluster of highly shared sequence variants was judged likely to be a technical artifact of the sequencing pipeline. This cohort had only TCR beta chains sequenced, and the lack of alpha or paired-chain data limited which features could be detected. The 87-base-pair reads could not distinguish some IMGT-functional V segments, including TRBV6-2 and TRBV6-3, so those segments were excluded. The classifier was reported to diagnose cytomegalovirus status with high specificity and sensitivity in both the original and validation cohorts. V-gene and J-gene trimming of TCR beta chains was associated with a missense DCLRE1C variant in a later genetic analysis, and the association was replicated in an independent cohort. Most CMV-associated TCR beta chains appeared to be HLA-restricted in a later analysis, and the HLA associations seemed to be driven largely by CMV exposure. In a later genetic analysis, fewer N-insertions in productive TCRs were reported among donors in an Asian-associated ancestry cluster than the roughly 700-donor mean. When HLA alleles, especially DR and DQ, strongly co-occurred, TCR associations were difficult to assign to individual alleles. A later analysis reported that several top co-occurrence clusters appeared linked to parvovirus B19, influenza, CMV and Epstein-Barr virus. It was suggested by the authors that the approach could potentially be generalized to other disease states and immunological phenotypes. The presence/absence analyses assumed that sequencing depth was roughly uniform across donors, and that assumption may not be true.

Libraries came from the immunoSEQ multiplex PCR assay. A mixture of 60 forward primers for TCR Vbeta segments and 13 reverse primers for TCR Jbeta segments was used in the multiplex PCR. The CDR3 region of rearranged TCR beta genes was amplified from genomic DNA with a multiplex PCR assay. The amplified TCR beta libraries were sequenced on the Illumina HiSeq System as 87-base-pair reads. The authors' pipeline ran thus. In a later analysis, tens of millions of unique TCR beta chains were counted across the roughly 610 repertoires, and around 11 million of these chains were shared by at least two donors. Raw reads were error-corrected and collapsed into unique sequences by a nearest-neighbor algorithm in which closely related sequences were merged to remove PCR and sequencing errors. To assign V, D and J gene segments, CDR3 sequences were aligned to IMGT reference sequences. For a sequence to be retained, at least a six-nucleotide match to both a V gene segment and a J gene segment was required. Rearrangements were classified as productive when the CDR3 lacked stop codons and remained in frame with V and J, and all other rearrangements were classified as non-productive. CDR3 was defined by IMGT convention, running from the second conserved V-encoded cysteine to the conserved J-encoded phenylalanine. The earlier analysis of a few hundred of the donors excluded sequences that lacked an unambiguous match to a single V gene segment. An earlier analysis of a few hundred of the donors classified V segments as functional when productive rearrangements were above 56.7% and as segregating when the standard deviation between donors was above 5%. To diagnose cytomegalovirus status from the catalog of TCR beta chain sequences, a statistical classification framework was built. V and J gene assignment, in a later analysis, came from comparing TCR nucleotide sequences with IMGT/GENE-DB human TR gene sequences. The TCRdist pipeline was used in a later analysis to assign CDR3 sequences and most-parsimonious VDJ recombination scenarios. In a later analysis, each TCR beta chain was defined by its CDR3 amino acid sequence together with its V-gene family, and reads without a unique V-gene family were excluded. A later analysis removed several hundred highly shared, low-generation-probability nucleotide sequences to deal with suspected cross-contamination and a sequencing artifact. For each public chain, a later analysis derived a clonal expansion index from normalized ranks of inferred template counts within each repertoire. In a later analysis, generation probabilities were computed with a VDJ recombination model fitted to out-of-frame rearrangements, and the resulting probabilities were checked against IGoR. Hypergeometric tests were used in a later analysis to score TCR-TCR, TCR-HLA and TCR-CMV co-occurrence, with a repertoire-size bias correction applied to the TCR pairs. In a later analysis, false discovery rates were estimated by permuting HLA or CMV assignments 20 times. A later analysis grouped co-occurring TCRs with DBSCAN, adding TCRdist sequence similarity when clustering within HLA-allele-positive subsets. Repertoires with fewer than 30,000 or more than 120,000 public chains were left out of co-occurrence clustering, as were five repertoires with anomalous nucleotide sharing. TCRdb carries this immuneACCESS record with in-frame sequences only. Its versions omit some clonotypes, under half of them owing to an unresolved V gene in the studies checked, with the rest unexplained. For V, J and clone size, that table is used; D and trimming come from the DNA. Within this sample are 90,000 to 110,000 clones, with around 81% of them counted one time only. The top ten constitute 2.2% of the sample.

The receptor was isolated from a woman aged 25 to 39 in good health and CMV-seronegative. This sequence uses TRBV28 and TRBJ2-2; the D gene lacks a confident call. Sequencing was carried out using PBMCs. The nucleotide sequence reads TGTGCCAGCAGTCGAGCCACCGGGGAGCTGTTTTTT. Translated, it gives CASSRATGELFF. Joined to the reference TRBV28 and TRBJ2-2 proteins, this CDR3 gives the full variable domain: DVKVTQSSRYLVKRTGEKVFLECVQDMDHENMFWYRQDPGLGLRLIYFSYDVKMKEKGDIPEGYSVSREKKERFSLILESASTNQTSMYLCASSRATGELFFGEGSRLTVL.